Included here is one T cell receptor (beta chain) sequence, with context. Antigen: not known. This specimen comes from a study of T cell repertoires in cytomegalovirus infection. Study-wide context: A matching HLA type, together with CMV infection, was signaled by public TCR beta signatures.

Trimming stripped 6 bases from V and 5 bases from J, with 14 bases between. Germline-derived CDR1 and CDR2 are SGHNT and YYREEE (reference sequence). The CDR3 is 13 amino acids. Study-wide points: HLA-C-restricted TCR beta clonotypes specific for CMV led the ex vivo response. Frequencies of public TCR beta families were cumulated, and this identified carriers of CMV plus the relevant HLA.

MiXCR, run by TCRdb on the reads, gives a single entry per CDR3 protein. The sample has about 130,000 distinct CDR3 sequences, about 24% seen once. This chain uses TRBV5-4 with TRBJ2-5, with D tentatively TRBD2 (6 bases). Sequenced sample: PBMCs, sequenced either directly or after in vitro stimulation (not recorded which). The TCR sequence derives from a human donor in good health (CMV status not recorded). Some clones in this sample may be carry-over from other donors' samples. This CDR3 is CASTPRGMETQYF. Written as DNA, the CDR3 is TGTGCCAGCACCCCCCGGGGGATGGAGACCCAGTACTTC. The full variable domain, rest sourced from reference TRBV5-4 and TRBJ2-5, is ETGVTQSPTHLIKTRGQQVTLRCSSQSGHNTVSWYQQALGQGPQFIFQYYREEENGRGNFPPRFSGLQFPNYSSELNVNALELDDSALYLCASTPRGMETQYFGPGTRLLVL.